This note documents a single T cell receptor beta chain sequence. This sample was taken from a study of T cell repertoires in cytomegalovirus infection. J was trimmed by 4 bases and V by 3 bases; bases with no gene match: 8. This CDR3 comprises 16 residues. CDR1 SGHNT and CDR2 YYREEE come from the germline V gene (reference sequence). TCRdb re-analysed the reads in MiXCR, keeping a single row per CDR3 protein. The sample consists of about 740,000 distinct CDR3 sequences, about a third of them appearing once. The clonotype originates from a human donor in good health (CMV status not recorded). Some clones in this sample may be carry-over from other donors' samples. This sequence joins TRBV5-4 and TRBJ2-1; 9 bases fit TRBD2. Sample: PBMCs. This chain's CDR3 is CASSSDSGGPYNEQFF. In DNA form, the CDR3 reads TGTGCCAGCAGCTCGGATAGCGGGGGCCCGTACAATGAGCAGTTCTTC. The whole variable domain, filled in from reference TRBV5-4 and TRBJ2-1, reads ETGVTQSPTHLIKTRGQQVTLRCSSQSGHNTVSWYQQALGQGPQFIFQYYREEENGRGNFPPRFSGLQFPNYSSELNVNALELDDSALYLCASSSDSGGPYNEQFFGPGTRLTVL.